This record looks at one T cell receptor beta chain sequence and its context. No antigen is known for it. At a deep level, the assay was run. Sequencing used immunoSEQ multiplex PCR; TCRdb keeps in-frame clones, though not all of them. This table has about 2.1 million clones, around 93% appearing once. The sample comes from a study of shared clonotypes between healthy human individuals. Study conclusions and caveats: Around 5% was the fraction of naive CD4 clonotypes found shared across a few donors. Deeper or shallower sequencing was expected to change how clonotypes are shared among donors.

Positive CCR7 selection of CD45RO-negative cells yielded the naive CD8 cells, and terminally differentiated effector memory CD45RA+ cells were excluded. The germline V gene encodes CDR1 MGHRA and CDR2 YSYEKL. V trimming: 4 bases; J trimming: 6 bases; junction bases outside the gene matches: 9. The CDR3 is 15 amino acids. The chain combines TRBV4-1 with TRBJ2-1; 7 bases fit TRBD2. The sequence derives from a man between 18 and 35 years old in good health. Some clones in this sample may be carry-over from other donors' samples. The sequencing sample was made of naive CD8+ T cells from PBMCs. This chain's CDR3 is CASSPGPGGPNEQFF. DNA of the CDR3: TGCGCCAGCAGCCCAGGGCCGGGGGGACCCAATGAGCAGTTCTTC.